This T cell receptor (beta chain) stems from a study of control samples from healthy donors and cancer patients (dated by TCRdb to 2020 to 2022). With regard to this clone: The clone's antigen remains unknown. Per-base quality was not reported, and no clone a single base away is much larger than it. Additional DNA sequences in this sample encode the identical CDR3.

To prepare the library, the immunoSEQ multiplex PCR assay was applied. Imported from immuneACCESS, the table was reduced by TCRdb to in-frame sequences with V and J called. These copies leave out some clones; in studies compared against another copy, an unresolved V gene accounts for under half, and the cause of the remainder is not known. The sample includes 350,000 to 450,000 clones, with 75% to 95% observed a single time. The top ten constitute 5.5% to 7.5% of the sample. Including the terminal cysteine and phenylalanine, the CDR3 comprises 13 residues. Only CDR3 DNA is held: 39 bases, read in frame from base 1. CDR1 SGHDT and CDR2 YYEEEE were looked up in the germline V gene. V is clipped by 4 bases and J by 1 base, and the sequence between their germline boundaries is 8 bases long.

Sample: PBMCs. The chain joins TRBV5-6 to TRBJ1-2; the D gene lacks a confident call. This TCR derives from a man aged 35 to 55 with head and neck cancer. The encoded CDR3 is CASSLGGNYGYTF. In nucleotide form, the sequence is TGTGCCAGCAGCCTCGGCGGTAACTATGGCTACACCTTC.